Sequencing of this TCR beta chain was carried out in a study of CD8 T cells in Susac syndrome. Germline trimming cut 5 bases from V and 3 bases from J; bases unmatched to any gene: 3. Per the germline V gene, CDR1 is MNHEY and CDR2 is SMNVEV (reference sequence). The CDR3 contains 15 residues. The authors sequenced TCR beta from blood CD8+ and CD4+ T cells. The multiple sclerosis controls were treatment-naive patients affected by stable or active relapsing-remitting disease. Negative isolation was used for CD8+ and CD4+ T cells, and FACS enrichment was applied to TEMRA cells. cDNA came from around 0.5 to 1 ug RNA primed by random hexamers. Coverage of TCR beta CDR3 amplification by immunoSEQ multiplex PCR extended to 54 Vbeta and 13 Jbeta. TCRdb re-analysed the immunoSEQ multiplex PCR reads in MiXCR, keeping a single row per CDR3 protein. The table lists about 150,000 distinct CDR3 sequences, roughly 95% of them singletons.

The sample comprised CD8+ T cells from PBMCs. The V call is TRBV27, the J call TRBJ2-1; 11 positions match TRBD1. The clonotype was recovered from a human donor with multiple sclerosis. CDR3 sequence (DNA): TGTGCCAGCAGTGACGGGACAGGGGGCTACAATGAGCAGTTCTTC. The encoded protein is CASSDGTGGYNEQFF.